This T cell receptor beta chain is from a study of T-cell memory formation after mild COVID-19. This clonotype was counted a few times. TCRdb fed the 5' RACE reads into MiXCR, producing one record per CDR3 protein. This sample yields approximately 250,000 distinct CDR3 sequences, of which around 15% are seen a single time; about a fifth belongs to the top ten. The sample taken for sequencing was PBMCs or a T cell subset sorted from them (not recorded which). This TCR was recovered from a man younger than 35 who had mild COVID-19 (a few samples of this study predate the infection). Cell type and time point are not known.

CDR3 loop: CAITVDSGPYTGELFF. CDR3 sequence (DNA): TGTGCCATCACCGTCGACAGCGGGCCTTACACCGGGGAGCTGTTTTTT. This chain connects TRBV10-3 to TRBJ2-2; TRBD2 might be the D (6 bases). V was cut by 7 bases and J by 3 bases, with 18 bases left in between. Germline V gene data show CDR1 as ENHRY and CDR2 as SYGVKD. The CDR3 spans 16 residues.